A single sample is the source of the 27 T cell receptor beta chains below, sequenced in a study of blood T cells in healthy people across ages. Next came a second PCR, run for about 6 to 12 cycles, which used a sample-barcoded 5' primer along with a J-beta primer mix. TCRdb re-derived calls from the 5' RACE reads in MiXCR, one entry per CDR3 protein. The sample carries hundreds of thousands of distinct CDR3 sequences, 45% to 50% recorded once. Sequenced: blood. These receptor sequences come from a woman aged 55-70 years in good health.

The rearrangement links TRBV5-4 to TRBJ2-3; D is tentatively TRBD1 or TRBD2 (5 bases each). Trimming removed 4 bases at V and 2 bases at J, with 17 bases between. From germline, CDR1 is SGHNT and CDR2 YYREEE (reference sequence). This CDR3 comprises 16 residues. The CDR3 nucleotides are TGTGCCAGCAGCCCGAGGGGCGGTGCCTCCACAGATACGCAGTATTTT. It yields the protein CASSPRGGASTDTQYF.

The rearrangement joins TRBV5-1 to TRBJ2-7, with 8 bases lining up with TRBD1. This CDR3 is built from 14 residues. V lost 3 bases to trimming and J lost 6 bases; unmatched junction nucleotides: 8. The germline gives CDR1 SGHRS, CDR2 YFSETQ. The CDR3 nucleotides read TGCGCCAGCAGCTCGACAGGGGCATCGGGCGAGCAGTACTTC. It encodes CASSSTGASGEQYF.

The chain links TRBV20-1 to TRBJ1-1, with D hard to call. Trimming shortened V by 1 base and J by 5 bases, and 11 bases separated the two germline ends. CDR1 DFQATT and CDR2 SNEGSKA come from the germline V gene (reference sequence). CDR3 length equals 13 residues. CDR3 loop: CSARGSGRTEAFF. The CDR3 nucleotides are TGCAGTGCTAGAGGATCAGGTAGGACTGAAGCTTTCTTT.

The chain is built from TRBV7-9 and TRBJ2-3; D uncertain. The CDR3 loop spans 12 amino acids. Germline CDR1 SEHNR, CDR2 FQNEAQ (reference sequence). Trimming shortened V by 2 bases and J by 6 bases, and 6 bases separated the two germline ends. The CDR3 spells CASSLFEDTQYF. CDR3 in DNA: TGTGCCAGCAGCTTATTTGAGGATACGCAGTATTTT.

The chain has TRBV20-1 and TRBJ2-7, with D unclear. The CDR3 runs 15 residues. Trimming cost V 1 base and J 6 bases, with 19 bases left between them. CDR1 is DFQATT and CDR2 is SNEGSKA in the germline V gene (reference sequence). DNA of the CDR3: TGCAGTGCTAGAGGGGTCAGAGGCCCGGGCCTCGAGCAGTACTTC. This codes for CSARGVRGPGLEQYF.

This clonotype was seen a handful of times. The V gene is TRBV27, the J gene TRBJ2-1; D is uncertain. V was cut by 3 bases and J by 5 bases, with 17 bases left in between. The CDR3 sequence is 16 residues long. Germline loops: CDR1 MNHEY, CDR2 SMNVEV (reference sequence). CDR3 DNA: TGTGCCAGCAGTTTGCTTGTTGGAACAGCGAACAATGAGCAGTTCTTC. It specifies CASSLLVGTANNEQFF.

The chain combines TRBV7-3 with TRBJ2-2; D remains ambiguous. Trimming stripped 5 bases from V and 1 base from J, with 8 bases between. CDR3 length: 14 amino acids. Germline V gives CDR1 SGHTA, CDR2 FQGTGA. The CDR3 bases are TGTGCCAGCAGCCAAAACTTGAACACCGGGGAGCTGTTTTTT. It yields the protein CASSQNLNTGELFF.

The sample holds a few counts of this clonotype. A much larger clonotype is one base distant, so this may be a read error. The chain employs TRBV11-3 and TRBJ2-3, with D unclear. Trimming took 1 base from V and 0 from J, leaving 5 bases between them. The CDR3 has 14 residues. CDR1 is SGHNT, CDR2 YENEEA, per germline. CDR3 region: CASSLASSTDTQYF. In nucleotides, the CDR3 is TGTGCCAGCAGCTTAGCCAGCAGCACAGATACGCAGTATTTT.

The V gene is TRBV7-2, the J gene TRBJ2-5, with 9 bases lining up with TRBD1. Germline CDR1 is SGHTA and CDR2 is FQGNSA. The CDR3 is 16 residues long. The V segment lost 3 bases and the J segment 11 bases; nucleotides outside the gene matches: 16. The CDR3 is CASSFRTGAGVDEQYF. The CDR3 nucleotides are TGTGCCAGCAGCTTCCGGACAGGGGCAGGAGTGGATGAGCAGTACTTC.

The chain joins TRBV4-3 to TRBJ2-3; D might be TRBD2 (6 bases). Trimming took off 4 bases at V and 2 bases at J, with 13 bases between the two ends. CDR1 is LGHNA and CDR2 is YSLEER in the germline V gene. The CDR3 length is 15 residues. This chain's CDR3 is CASSRRDSPTDTQYF. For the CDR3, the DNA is TGCGCCAGCAGCCGGAGGGACTCGCCCACAGATACGCAGTATTTT.

As DNA, the CDR3 is TGTGCCAGCAGTCCACCCGCTGTCAGGGGGTCATATGGCTACACCTTC. Its protein is CASSPPAVRGSYGYTF. The V gene is TRBV27, the J gene TRBJ1-2; 7 positions match TRBD1. The J segment lost 5 bases and the V segment lost 5 bases, leaving 14 bases of the junction unmatched. This CDR3 contains 16 residues. Per the germline V gene, CDR1 is MNHEY and CDR2 is SMNVEV (reference sequence).

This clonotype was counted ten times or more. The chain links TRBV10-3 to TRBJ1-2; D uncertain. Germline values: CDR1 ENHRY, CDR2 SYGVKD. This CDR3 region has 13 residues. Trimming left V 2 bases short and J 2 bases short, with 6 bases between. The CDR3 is CAISEGQNYGYTF. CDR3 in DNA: TGTGCCATCAGTGAGGGCCAGAACTATGGCTACACCTTC.

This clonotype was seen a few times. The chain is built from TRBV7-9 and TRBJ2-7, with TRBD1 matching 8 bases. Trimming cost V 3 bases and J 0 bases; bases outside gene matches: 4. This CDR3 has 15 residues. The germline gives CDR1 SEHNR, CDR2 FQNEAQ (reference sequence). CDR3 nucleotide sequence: TGTGCCAGCAGCTTCGTACAGGGGGTCTCCTACGAGCAGTACTTC. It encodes CASSFVQGVSYEQYF. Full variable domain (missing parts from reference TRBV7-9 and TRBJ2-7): DTGVSQNPRHKITKRGQNVTFRCDPISEHNRLYWYRQTLGQGPEFLTYFQNEAQLEKSRLLSDRFSAERPKGSFSTLEIQRTEQGDSAMYLCASSFVQGVSYEQYFGPGTRLTVT.

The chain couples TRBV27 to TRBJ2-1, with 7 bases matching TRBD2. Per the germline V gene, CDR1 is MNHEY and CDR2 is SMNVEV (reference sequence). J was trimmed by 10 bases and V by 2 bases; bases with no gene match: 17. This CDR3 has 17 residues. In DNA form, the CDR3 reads TGTGCCAGCAGTTTAACCCTGGTGGGAGGGGTTAGGGACGAGCAGTTCTTC. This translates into CASSLTLVGGVRDEQFF.

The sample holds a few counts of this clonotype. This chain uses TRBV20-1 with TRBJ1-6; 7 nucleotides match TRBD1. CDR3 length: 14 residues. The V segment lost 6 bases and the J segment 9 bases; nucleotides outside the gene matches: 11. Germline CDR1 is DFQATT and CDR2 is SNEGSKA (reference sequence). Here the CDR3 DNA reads TGCAGTGCCGCCGTAGGGGGCGCAGTTTCACCCCTCCACTTT. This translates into CSAAVGGAVSPLHF.

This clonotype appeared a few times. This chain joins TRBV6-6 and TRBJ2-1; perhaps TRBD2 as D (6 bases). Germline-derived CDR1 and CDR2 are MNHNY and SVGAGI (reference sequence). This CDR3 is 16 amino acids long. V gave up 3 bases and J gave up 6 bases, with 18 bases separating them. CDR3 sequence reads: CASSYSGSGTTNEQFF. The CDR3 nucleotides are TGTGCCAGCAGTTATTCCGGTAGCGGAACGACCAATGAGCAGTTCTTC.

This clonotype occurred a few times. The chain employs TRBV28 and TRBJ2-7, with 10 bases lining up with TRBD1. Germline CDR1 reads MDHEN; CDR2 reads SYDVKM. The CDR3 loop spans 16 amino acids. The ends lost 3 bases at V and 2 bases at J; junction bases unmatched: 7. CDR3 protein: CASSFGGQGIPYEQYF. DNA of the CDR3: TGTGCCAGCAGTTTTGGGGGACAGGGGATACCCTACGAGCAGTACTTC.

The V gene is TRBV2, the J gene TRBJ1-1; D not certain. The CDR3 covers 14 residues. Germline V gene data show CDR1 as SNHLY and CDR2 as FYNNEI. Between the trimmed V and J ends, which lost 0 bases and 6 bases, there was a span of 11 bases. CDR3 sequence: CASSEAGRVSEAFF. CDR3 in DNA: TGTGCCAGCAGTGAAGCGGGGAGGGTCTCTGAAGCTTTCTTT.

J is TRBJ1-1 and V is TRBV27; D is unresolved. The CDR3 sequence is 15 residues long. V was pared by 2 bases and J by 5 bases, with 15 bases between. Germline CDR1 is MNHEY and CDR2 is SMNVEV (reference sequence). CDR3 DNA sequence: TGTGCCAGCAGTTTAACACGGACGATGATGACTGAAGCTTTCTTT. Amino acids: CASSLTRTMMTEAFF.

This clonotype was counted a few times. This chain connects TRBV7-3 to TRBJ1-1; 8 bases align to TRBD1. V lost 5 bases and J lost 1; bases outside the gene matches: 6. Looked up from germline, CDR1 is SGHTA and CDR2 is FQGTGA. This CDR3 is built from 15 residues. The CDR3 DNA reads TGTGCCAGCAGCATGACAGGGGACGAGAACACTGAAGCTTTCTTT. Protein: CASSMTGDENTEAFF.

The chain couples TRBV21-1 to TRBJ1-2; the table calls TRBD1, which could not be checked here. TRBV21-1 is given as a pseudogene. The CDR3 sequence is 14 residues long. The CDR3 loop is CASSKRDTRRGYTF. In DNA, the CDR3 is TGTGCCAGCAGCAAACGGGACACCCGTCGGGGCTACACCTTC.

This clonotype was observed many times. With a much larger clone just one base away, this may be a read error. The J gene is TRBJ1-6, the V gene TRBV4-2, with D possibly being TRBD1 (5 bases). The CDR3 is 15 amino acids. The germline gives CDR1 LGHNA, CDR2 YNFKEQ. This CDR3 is CASSQGQSDNSPPHF. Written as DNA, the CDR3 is TGTGCCAGCAGCCAAGGACAGAGCGATAATTCACCCCCCCACTTT.

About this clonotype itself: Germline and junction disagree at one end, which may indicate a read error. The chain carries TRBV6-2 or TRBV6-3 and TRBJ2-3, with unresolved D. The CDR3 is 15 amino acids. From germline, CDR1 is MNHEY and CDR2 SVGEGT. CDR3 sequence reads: CASSNSIRTPDTQYF. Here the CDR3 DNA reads TGTGCCAGCAGTAACTCGATAAGGACCCCAGATACGCAGTATTTT.

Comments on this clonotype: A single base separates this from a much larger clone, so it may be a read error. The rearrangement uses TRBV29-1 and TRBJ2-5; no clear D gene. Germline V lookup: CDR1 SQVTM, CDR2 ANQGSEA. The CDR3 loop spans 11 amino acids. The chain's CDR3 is CRVSPGETQYF. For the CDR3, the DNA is TGCCGCGTTTCCCCTGGGGAGACCCAGTACTTC.

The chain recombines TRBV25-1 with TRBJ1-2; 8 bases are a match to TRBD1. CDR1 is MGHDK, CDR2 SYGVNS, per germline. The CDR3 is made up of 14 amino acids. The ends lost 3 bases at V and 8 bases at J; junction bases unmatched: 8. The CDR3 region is CASSEQGAVIGYTF. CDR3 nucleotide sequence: TGTGCCAGCAGTGAGCAGGGGGCAGTCATCGGCTACACCTTC.

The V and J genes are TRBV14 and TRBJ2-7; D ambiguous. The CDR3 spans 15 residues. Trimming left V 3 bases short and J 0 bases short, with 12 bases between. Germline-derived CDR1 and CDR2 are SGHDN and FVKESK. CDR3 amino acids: CASSQGWRTSYEQYF. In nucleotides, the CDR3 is TGTGCCAGCAGCCAGGGGTGGCGGACCTCCTACGAGCAGTACTTC.

The DNA for the CDR3 is TGCAGCGTCACGACAGTCCAAGAGACCCAGTACTTC. It specifies CSVTTVQETQYF. The rearrangement joins TRBV29-1 to TRBJ2-5; D perhaps matches TRBD1 (5 bases). Trimming stripped 6 bases from V and 1 base from J, with 9 bases between. The CDR3 has 12 amino acids. Germline V lookup: CDR1 SQVTM, CDR2 ANQGSEA.